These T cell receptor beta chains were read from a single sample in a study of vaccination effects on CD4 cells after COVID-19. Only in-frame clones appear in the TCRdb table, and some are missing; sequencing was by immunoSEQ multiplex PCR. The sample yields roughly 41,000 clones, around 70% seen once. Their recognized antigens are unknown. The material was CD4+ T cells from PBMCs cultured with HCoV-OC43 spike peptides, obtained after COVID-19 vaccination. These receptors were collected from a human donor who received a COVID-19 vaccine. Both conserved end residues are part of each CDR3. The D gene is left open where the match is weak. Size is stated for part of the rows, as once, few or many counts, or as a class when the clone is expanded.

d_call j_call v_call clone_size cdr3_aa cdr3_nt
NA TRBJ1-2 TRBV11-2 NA CASSWAGTTGYTF TGTGCCAGCAGCTGGGCAGGAACGACAGGCTACACCTTC
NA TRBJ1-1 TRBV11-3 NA CAGKEEAEAFF TGTGCCGGGAAGGAGGAGGCTGAAGCTTTCTTT
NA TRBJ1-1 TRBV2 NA CASSRQAMNTEAFF TGTGCCAGCAGCCGACAGGCCATGAACACTGAAGCTTTCTTT
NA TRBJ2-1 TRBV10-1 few CASSGAGVNEQFF TGCGCCAGCAGTGGGGCAGGGGTAAATGAGCAGTTCTTC
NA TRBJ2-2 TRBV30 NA CAWTGGSATGELFF TGTGCCTGGACTGGGGGCTCGGCCACCGGGGAGCTGTTTTTT
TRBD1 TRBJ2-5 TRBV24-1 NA CATSDATGRETQYF TGTGCCACCAGTGACGCGACAGGGCGCGAGACCCAGTACTTC
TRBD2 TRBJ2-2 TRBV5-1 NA CASSPVAGGVTGELFF TGCGCCAGCAGCCCTGTGGCGGGAGGCGTCACCGGGGAGCTGTTTTTT
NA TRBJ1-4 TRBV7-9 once CASSPRADGNEKLFF TGTGCCAGCAGCCCCCGGGCAGACGGCAATGAAAAACTGTTTTTT
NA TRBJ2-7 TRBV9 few CASSVEAVMVGGPTSYEQYF TGTGCCAGCAGCGTAGAGGCGGTCATGGTGGGGGGGCCGACATCCTACGAGCAGTACTTC
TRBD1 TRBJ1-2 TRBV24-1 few CATSGGTGILYGYTF TGTGCCACCAGTGGAGGGACAGGGATACTCTATGGCTACACCTTC
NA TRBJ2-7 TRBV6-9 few CASSYGGGGDTKQYF TGTGCCAGCAGTTATGGGGGTGGTGGGGATACGAAGCAGTACTTC
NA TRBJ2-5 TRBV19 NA CASSFGGRETQYF TGTGCCAGTAGCTTTGGGGGGCGAGAGACCCAGTACTTC
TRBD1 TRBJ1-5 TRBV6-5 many CASKPTGDSNQPQHF TGTGCCAGCAAACCAACAGGGGATAGCAATCAGCCCCAGCATTTT
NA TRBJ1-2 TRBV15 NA CATSRDLGGGYTF TGTGCCACCAGCAGAGATCTGGGGGGTGGCTACACCTTC
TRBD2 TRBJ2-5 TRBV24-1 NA CATSDQGLDKETQYF TGTGCCACCAGTGATCAGGGACTAGACAAAGAGACCCAGTACTTC
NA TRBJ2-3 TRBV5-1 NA CASSYRRGGTDTQYF TGCGCCAGCAGCTACCGACGTGGGGGGACAGATACGCAGTATTTT
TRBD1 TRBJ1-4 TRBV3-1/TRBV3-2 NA CASSQRGGQGRANEKLFF TGTGCCAGCAGCCAGCGCGGCGGACAGGGAAGGGCTAATGAAAAACTGTTTTTT
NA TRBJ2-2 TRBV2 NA CASSFVPASDGELFF TGTGCCAGCAGTTTCGTCCCCGCGAGTGACGGGGAGCTGTTTTTT
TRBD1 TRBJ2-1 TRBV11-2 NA CAILGDREYNEQFF TGTGCCATCTTGGGGGACAGGGAATACAATGAGCAGTTCTTC
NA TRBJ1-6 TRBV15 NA CATSRVGTPNSPLHF TGTGCCACCAGCAGAGTAGGGACACCCAATTCACCCCTCCACTTT
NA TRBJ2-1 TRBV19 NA CASSIGVGSNEQFF TGTGCCAGTAGTATAGGTGTAGGTTCCAATGAGCAGTTCTTC
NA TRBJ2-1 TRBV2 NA CASKPSSYNEQFF TGTGCCAGCAAACCGAGCTCCTACAATGAGCAGTTCTTC
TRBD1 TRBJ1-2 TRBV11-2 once CASSLGLDRASNYGYTF TGTGCCAGCAGCTTAGGGTTGGACAGGGCCTCTAACTATGGCTACACCTTC
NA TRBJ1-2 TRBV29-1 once CSVVQTASGGYTF TGCAGCGTTGTCCAGACAGCCTCGGGTGGCTACACCTTC
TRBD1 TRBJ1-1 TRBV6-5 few CASSSQGRHTEAFF TGTGCCAGCAGTTCACAGGGGCGGCACACTGAAGCTTTCTTT
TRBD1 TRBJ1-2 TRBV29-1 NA CSVGVDRGSGYTF TGCAGCGTTGGAGTGGACAGGGGGTCTGGCTACACCTTC
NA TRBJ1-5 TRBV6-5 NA CASSYSGGADQPQHF TGTGCCAGCAGTTACTCCGGGGGGGCTGATCAGCCCCAGCATTTT
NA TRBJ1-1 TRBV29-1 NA CSVEGGDTEAFF TGCAGCGTTGAGGGGGGGGACACTGAAGCTTTCTTT
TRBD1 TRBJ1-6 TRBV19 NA CASRQTGTGASPLHF TGTGCCAGTAGACAAACCGGGACAGGGGCCTCACCCCTCCACTTT
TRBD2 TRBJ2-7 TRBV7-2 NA CASSRTSGSSYEQYF TGTGCCAGCAGTCGTACTAGCGGAAGCTCCTACGAGCAGTACTTC
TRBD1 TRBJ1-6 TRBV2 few CASRDQGQGYNSPLHF TGTGCCAGCCGGGACCAGGGACAGGGGTATAATTCACCCCTCCACTTT
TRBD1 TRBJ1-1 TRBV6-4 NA CASSDGTGCFF TGTGCCAGCAGTGATGGGACAGGGTGTTTCTTT
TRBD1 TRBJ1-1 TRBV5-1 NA CASSGQRNTEAFF TGCGCCAGTTCGGGACAGCGGAACACTGAAGCTTTCTTT
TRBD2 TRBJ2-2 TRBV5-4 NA CASSKSGRAAGELFF TGTGCCAGCAGCAAGAGCGGGAGGGCGGCCGGGGAGCTGTTTTTT
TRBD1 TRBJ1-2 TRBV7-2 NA CASSQSTGFAGYTF TGTGCCAGCAGCCAATCGACAGGGTTTGCAGGCTACACCTTC
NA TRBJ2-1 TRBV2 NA CASSIDYNEQFF TGTGCCAGCAGTATAGACTACAATGAGCAGTTCTTC
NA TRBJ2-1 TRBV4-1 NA CASSWNFAALDYGEQFF TGCGCCAGCAGCTGGAACTTCGCAGCGCTAGATTACGGTGAGCAGTTCTTC
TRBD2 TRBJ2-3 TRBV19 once CASKASGGANTQYF TGTGCCAGTAAAGCTAGCGGGGGGGCTAATACGCAGTATTTT
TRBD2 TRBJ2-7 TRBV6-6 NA CASSDVAGGGEQYF TGTGCCAGCAGTGATGTAGCGGGGGGCGGCGAGCAGTACTTC
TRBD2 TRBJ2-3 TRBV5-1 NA CASSLVASGRGTDTQYF TGCGCCAGCAGCTTGGTGGCTAGCGGGAGAGGCACAGATACGCAGTATTTT
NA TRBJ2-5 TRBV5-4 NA CASSRGGITSEETQYF TGTGCCAGCAGCAGGGGGGGGATTACTAGCGAAGAGACCCAGTACTTC
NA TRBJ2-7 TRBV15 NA CATSLAESGSEQYF TGTGCCACCAGCCTGGCGGAGAGTGGTAGCGAGCAGTACTTC
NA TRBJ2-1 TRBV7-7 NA CASSPGSPNNEQFF TGTGCCAGCAGCCCTGGTTCCCCCAACAATGAGCAGTTCTTC
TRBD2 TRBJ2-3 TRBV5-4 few CASSLTTGGPDTQYF TGTGCCAGCAGCTTGACTACGGGGGGGCCAGATACGCAGTATTTT
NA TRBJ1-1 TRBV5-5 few CASSLAGLTEAFF TGTGCCAGCAGCTTGGCAGGGCTCACTGAAGCTTTCTTT
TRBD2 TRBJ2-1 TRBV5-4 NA CASGSSGDYNEQFF TGTGCCAGCGGGTCTAGCGGGGATTACAATGAGCAGTTCTTC
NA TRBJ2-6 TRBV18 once CASSPPSGHSVRKNVLTF TGTGCCAGCTCACCGCCATCTGGACACTCGGTTCGGAAAAACGTCCTGACTTTC
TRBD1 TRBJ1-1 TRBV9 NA CASNPTGSGNTEAFF TGTGCCAGCAACCCGACAGGGTCGGGGAACACTGAAGCTTTCTTT
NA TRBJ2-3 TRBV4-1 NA CASSQRLLQGEGTDTQYF TGCGCCAGCAGCCAACGGCTACTGCAGGGGGAGGGCACAGATACGCAGTATTTT
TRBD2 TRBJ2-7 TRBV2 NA CASSAGGPYEQYF TGTGCCAGCAGCGCGGGGGGCCCCTACGAGCAGTACTTC
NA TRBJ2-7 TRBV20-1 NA CSAKDVAEQYF TGCAGTGCTAAAGATGTAGCCGAGCAGTACTTC
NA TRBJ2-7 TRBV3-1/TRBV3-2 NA CASSQDLSNTDPYEQYF TGTGCCAGCAGCCAAGATTTGAGCAACACGGATCCCTACGAGCAGTACTTC
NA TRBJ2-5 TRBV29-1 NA CSARGQQETQYF TGCAGCGCTCGTGGACAGCAAGAGACCCAGTACTTC
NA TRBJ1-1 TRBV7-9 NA CASSLGEGMNTEAFF TGTGCCAGCAGCTTGGGGGAAGGGATGAACACTGAAGCTTTCTTT
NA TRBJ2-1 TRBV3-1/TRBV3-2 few CASSQRASYNEQFF TGTGCCAGCAGCCAAAGAGCCTCCTACAATGAGCAGTTCTTC
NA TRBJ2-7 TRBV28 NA CASSSLGVGSEEQYF TGTGCCAGCAGCTCCCTAGGTGTGGGTAGTGAAGAGCAGTACTTC
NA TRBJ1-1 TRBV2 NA CASGLPRGGDTEAFF TGTGCCAGCGGGTTACCCCGCGGAGGCGACACTGAAGCTTTCTTT
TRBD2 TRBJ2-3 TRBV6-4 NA CASSVTSGGTDTQYF TGTGCCAGCAGTGTGACTAGCGGGGGCACAGATACGCAGTATTTT
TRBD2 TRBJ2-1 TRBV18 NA CASSPRPGIAGSSYNEQFF TGTGCCAGCTCACCACGTCCCGGGATAGCGGGTAGCTCCTACAATGAGCAGTTCTTC